Listed here is a single T cell receptor (beta chain). The antigen remains unidentified. The V segment lost 4 bases and the J segment 5 bases; nucleotides outside the gene matches: 4. This CDR3 is built from 15 residues. Germline CDR1 LGHNA, CDR2 YSLEER. CD45RO-negative cells were positively selected for CCR7, leaving out terminally differentiated effector memory CD45RA+ cells. None of the donors, who were healthy HIV-negative adults, had recently had acute infections or vaccinations. Method: immunoSEQ multiplex PCR; TCRdb's copy keeps in-frame clones and lacks some. The table records roughly 2,000,000 clones, about 95% of them present only once. This sample was included in a study of shared clonotypes between healthy human individuals. The study's findings and limits: Non-shared clonotypes showed lower generation probabilities than clonotypes common to all four donors. A handful of donors showed sharing of approximately 5% of naive CD4 clonotypes.

Input material: naive CD8+ T cells sorted from blood. V gene TRBV4-3 combines with J gene TRBJ2-1, with 11 bases matching TRBD2. The sequence came from a man in his late teens or twenties in good health. CDR3 amino acids: CASSLGTSGHNEQFF. The CDR3 nucleotides are TGCGCCAGCAGCCTCGGGACTAGCGGTCACAATGAGCAGTTCTTC.